A single T cell receptor beta chain is shown here with its context. This clonotype appeared a few times. Its antigen is currently not known. No clone much larger than this one lies a single base away; base qualities are absent. These reads were obtained on an Illumina HiSeq 2500. Quantitative 5'-RACE with molecular barcodes was used to prepare TCR beta libraries. In the original analysis: A new computational method based on a probabilistic model of VDJ rearrangement was used to identify disease-linked TCR variants. TCRdb cleaned the public reads at Q25 with fastp, built clones with MiXCR and kept in-frame beta chains. Entries are consolidated by CDR3 protein sequence, retaining the most common genes and DNA. The V and J calls shown here were made by TCRdb, not taken from the authors' results. The sample table lists hundreds of thousands of distinct CDR3 sequences, roughly 10% of them with a count of one. The ten largest clones add up to about 0.5% of the sample.

The sample belongs to a study of CD8 T cells in ankylosing spondylitis (dated by TCRdb to about 2017). As for the study more broadly: T cell receptor beta repertoires were profiled in healthy donors and ankylosing spondylitis patients so that disease-linked TCR variants could be found. Peripheral blood was sampled, and synovial fluid was additionally collected from ankylosing spondylitis patients. In total, the full study cohort was made up of over a hundred healthy donors and 25 ankylosing spondylitis patients.

Study-wide conclusions, independent of this receptor: Some of the motif variants had been reported before in the synovial fluid and blood of reactive arthritis patients, a finding that suggests common disease-initiation mechanisms. The disease-linked clones were reported as significantly enriched in matched synovial fluid samples from ankylosing spondylitis patients. Blood from ankylosing spondylitis patients appeared to be characterized by a TCR beta motif made up of eight highly homologous amino acid variants. A CD8+ phenotype was shown by the disease-linked clones, which were found at relatively low frequencies in peripheral blood.

This TCR was recovered from a male donor with ankylosing spondylitis. The sample taken for sequencing was blood, either unsorted or a sorted T cell fraction (not recorded which).

The CDR3 in this case is CASSPPRATYEQYF. The nucleotide sequence is given as TGTGCCAGCTCACCACCGCGGGCCACCTACGAGCAGTACTTC. The chain joins TRBV18 to TRBJ2-7; TRBD2 might be the D gene, on 5 matching bases. Based on the germline V gene, the CDR1 and CDR2 sequences are KGHSH and LQKENI. V drops 0 bases and J drops 2 bases, leaving 8 bases in between. Including cysteine and phenylalanine, the CDR3 has 14 amino acids. The retained sequence is limited to the CDR3, 42 bases, with the frame set at the first base.